Detailed here is one T cell receptor (beta chain). This entry belongs to a study of blood T cell repertoires in COVID-19. Study-wide background: Acute and convalescent COVID-19 specimens originated in the United States, Italy and Spain.

Trimming removed 6 bases from V and 8 bases from J; junction bases left unmatched: 8. This CDR3 is built from 14 residues. Germline V gene sequence: CDR1 MNHEY, CDR2 SMNVEV (reference sequence). Participant age was about 18 to 89 years, and participants resided in fewer than 25 US areas. Self-reported history from a screening survey and questionnaire set each donor's cohort. The data were produced by immunoSEQ multiplex PCR, yet TCRdb's version contains in-frame clones alone and is incomplete. Among about 220,000 clones listed, approximately 88% were seen once. The sequence derives from a woman in her twenties or thirties with acute COVID-19. The chain links TRBV27 to TRBJ1-4, with 8 bases lining up with TRBD1. The material sequenced was PBMCs or T cells enriched from blood (not recorded which). The CDR3 DNA reads as TGTGCCAGCAGATCCCGGGACAGGAGGGAAAAACTGTTTTTT. Amino acids: CASRSRDRREKLFF.